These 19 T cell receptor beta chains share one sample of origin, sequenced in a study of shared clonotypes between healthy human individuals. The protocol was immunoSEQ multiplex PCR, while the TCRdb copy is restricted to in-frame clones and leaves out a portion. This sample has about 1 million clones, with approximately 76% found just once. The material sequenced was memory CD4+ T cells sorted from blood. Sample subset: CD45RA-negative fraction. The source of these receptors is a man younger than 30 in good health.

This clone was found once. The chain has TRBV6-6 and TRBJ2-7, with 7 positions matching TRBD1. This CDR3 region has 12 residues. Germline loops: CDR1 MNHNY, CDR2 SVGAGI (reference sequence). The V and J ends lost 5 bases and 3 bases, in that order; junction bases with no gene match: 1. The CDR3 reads CASSTGDYEQYF. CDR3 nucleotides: TGTGCCAGCAGTACAGGGGACTACGAGCAGTACTTC.

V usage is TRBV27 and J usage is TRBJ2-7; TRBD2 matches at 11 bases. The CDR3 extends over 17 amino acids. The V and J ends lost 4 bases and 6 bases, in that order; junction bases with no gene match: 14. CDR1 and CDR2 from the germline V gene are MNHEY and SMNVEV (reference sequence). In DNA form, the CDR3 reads TGTGCCAGCAGTTCTCTGATAGCGGGAGGGCCTGCTCGCGAGCAGTACTTC. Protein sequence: CASSSLIAGGPAREQYF.

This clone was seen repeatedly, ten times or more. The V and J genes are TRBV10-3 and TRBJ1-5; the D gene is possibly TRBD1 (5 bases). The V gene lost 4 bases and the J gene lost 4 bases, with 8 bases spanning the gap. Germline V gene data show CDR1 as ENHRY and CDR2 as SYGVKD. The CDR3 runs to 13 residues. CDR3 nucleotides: TGTGCCATCAGTGTAGGGGAAAATCAGCCCCAGCATTTT. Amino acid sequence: CAISVGENQPQHF.

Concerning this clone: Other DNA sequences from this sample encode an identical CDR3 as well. The CDR3 loop is CASSPGTGSSGANVLTF. In DNA form, the CDR3 reads TGTGCCAGCTCACCAGGGACAGGGAGCTCTGGGGCCAACGTCCTGACTTTC. The chain is built from TRBV18 and TRBJ2-6; TRBD1 agrees at 9 bases. Germline loops: CDR1 KGHSH, CDR2 LQKENI. CDR3 length equals 17 residues. Unmatched junction bases numbered 2, after V lost 2 bases and J lost 0 bases.

CDR3 sequence: CASSTTDGGFYEQYF. DNA for the CDR3: TGTGCCAGCAGTACCACGGACGGGGGGTTCTACGAGCAGTACTTC. The chain has TRBV28 and TRBJ2-7, with TRBD2 identical over 7 bases. Unmatched junction bases numbered 10, after V lost 5 bases and J lost 3 bases. This CDR3 has 15 residues. Germline CDR1 MDHEN, CDR2 SYDVKM.

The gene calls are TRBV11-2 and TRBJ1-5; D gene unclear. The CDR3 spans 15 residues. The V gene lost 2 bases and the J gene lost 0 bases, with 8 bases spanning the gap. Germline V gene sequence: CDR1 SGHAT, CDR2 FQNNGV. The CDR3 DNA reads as TGTGCCAGCAGCTTATCCCCTATTAGCAATCAGCCCCAGCATTTT. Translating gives CASSLSPISNQPQHF.

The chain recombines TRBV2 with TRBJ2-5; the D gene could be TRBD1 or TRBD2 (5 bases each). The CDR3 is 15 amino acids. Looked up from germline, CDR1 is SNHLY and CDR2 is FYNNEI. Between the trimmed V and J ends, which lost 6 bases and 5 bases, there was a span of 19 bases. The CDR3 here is CASRTGTAARETQYF. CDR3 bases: TGTGCCAGCAGAACCGGGACCGCGGCACGGGAGACCCAGTACTTC.

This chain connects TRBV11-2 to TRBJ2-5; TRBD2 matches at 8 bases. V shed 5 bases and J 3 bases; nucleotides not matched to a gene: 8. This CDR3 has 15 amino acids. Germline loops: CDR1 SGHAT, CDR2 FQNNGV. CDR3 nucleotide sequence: TGTGCCAGCAGCCCCGGGACTAGGAGGGAAGAGACCCAGTACTTC. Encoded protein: CASSPGTRREETQYF.

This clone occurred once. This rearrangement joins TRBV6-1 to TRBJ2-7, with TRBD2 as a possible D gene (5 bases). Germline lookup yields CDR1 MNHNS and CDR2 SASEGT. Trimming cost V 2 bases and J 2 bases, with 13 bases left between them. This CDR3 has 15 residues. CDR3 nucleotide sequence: TGTGCCAGCAGTGAAATGAGCGGAGGCACCTACGAGCAGTACTTC. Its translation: CASSEMSGGTYEQYF.

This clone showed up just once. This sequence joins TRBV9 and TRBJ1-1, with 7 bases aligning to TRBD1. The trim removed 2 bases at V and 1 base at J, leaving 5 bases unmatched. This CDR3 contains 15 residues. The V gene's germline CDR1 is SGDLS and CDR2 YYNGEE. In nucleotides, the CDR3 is TGTGCCAGCAGCGTGGTCCAGGGGGGGAACACTGAAGCTTTCTTT. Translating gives CASSVVQGGNTEAFF.

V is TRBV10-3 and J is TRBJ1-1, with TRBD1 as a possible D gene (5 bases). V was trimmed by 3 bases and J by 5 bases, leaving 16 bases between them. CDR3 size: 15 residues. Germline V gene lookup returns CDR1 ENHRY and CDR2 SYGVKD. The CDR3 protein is CAISEARQPITEAFF. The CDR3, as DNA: TGTGCCATCAGTGAAGCTCGACAGCCGATAACTGAAGCTTTCTTT.

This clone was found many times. In DNA, the CDR3 is TGTGCTAGTGGTTTGGAACTAGCGGGAAATAAGTTCTTC. Translating it yields CASGLELAGNKFF. The rearrangement uses TRBV12-5 and TRBJ2-1; 10 bases map to TRBD2. Trimming removed 1 base from V and 14 bases from J; junction bases left unmatched: 5. This CDR3 spans 13 amino acids. The germline gives CDR1 LGHNT, CDR2 FRNRAP.

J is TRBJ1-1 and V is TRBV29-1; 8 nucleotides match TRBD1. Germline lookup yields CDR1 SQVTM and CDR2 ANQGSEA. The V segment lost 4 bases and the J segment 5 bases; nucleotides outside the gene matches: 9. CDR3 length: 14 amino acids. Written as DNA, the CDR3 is TGCAGCGTTGGAGACAGGGGTCGGCGAACTGAAGCTTTCTTT. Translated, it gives CSVGDRGRRTEAFF.

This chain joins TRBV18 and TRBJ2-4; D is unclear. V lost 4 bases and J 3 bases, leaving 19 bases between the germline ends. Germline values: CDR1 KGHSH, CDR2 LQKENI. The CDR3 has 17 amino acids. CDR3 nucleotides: TGTGCCAGCTCACTGGAGCTTGGTCTAGTAGGCAAAAACATTCAGTACTTC. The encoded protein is CASSLELGLVGKNIQYF.

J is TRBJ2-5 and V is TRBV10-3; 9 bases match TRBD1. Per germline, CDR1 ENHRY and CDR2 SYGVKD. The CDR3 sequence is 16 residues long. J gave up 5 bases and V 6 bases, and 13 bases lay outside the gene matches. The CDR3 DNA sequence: TGTGCCATCAGAGCAACCGGGACAGGGTCGGGCGAGACCCAGTACTTC. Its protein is CAIRATGTGSGETQYF.

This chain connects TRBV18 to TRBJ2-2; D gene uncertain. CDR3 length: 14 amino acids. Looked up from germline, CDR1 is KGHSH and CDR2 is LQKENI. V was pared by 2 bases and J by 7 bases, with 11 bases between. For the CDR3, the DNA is TGTGCCAGCTCACCAAACCAGAAGAGCGGGGAGCTGTTTTTT. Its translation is CASSPNQKSGELFF.

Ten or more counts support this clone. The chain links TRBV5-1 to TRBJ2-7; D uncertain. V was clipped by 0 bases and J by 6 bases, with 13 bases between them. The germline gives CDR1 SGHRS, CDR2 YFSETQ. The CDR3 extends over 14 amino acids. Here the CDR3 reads CASSLEMASIEQYF. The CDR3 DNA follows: TGCGCCAGCAGCTTGGAGATGGCTTCGATCGAGCAGTACTTC.

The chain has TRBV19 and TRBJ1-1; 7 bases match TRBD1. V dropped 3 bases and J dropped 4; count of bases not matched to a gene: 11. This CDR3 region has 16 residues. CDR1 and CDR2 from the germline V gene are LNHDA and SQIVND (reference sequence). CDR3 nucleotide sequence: TGTGCCAGTAGTATGTGGGCAGGGGGAGAGATCACTGAAGCTTTCTTT. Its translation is CASSMWAGGEITEAFF.

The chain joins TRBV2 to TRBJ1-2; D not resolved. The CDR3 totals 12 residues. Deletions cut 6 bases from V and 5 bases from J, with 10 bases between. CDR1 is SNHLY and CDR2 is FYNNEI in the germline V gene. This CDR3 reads CASSPGSYGYTF. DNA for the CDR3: TGTGCCAGCAGCCCAGGCAGTTATGGCTACACCTTC.